The 30 T cell receptor beta chains listed next were all sequenced from one sample in a study of memory CD4+ T cells and cytomegalovirus serostatus. The sort gate was single viable CD3+CD4+CD8-CD45RO+ cells for memory CD4+ T cells. Only in-frame clones appear in the TCRdb table, and some are missing; sequencing was by immunoSEQ multiplex PCR. The table records tens of thousands of clones, around three quarters of them present only once. The material sequenced was memory CD4+ T cells from blood. The receptor source for this set is an adult in good health and CMV-seronegative.

This clone was observed a single time. The genes are TRBV7-9 and TRBJ2-7; the D gene is possibly TRBD2 (6 bases). Germline CDR1 SEHNR, CDR2 FQNEAQ (reference sequence). V lost 5 bases, J lost 0 bases, and 17 bases lay in between. The CDR3 consists of 16 residues. CDR3 coding DNA: TGTGCCAGCAGCCCCGGAGGGAGCGGTAGCTCCTACGAGCAGTACTTC. Translated: CASSPGGSGSSYEQYF.

The CDR3 DNA follows: TGTGCCAGCAGTCCCCTGTACAGGGGCGCTGAAGCTTTCTTT. Residues: CASSPLYRGAEAFF. The V gene is TRBV28, the J gene TRBJ1-1; 7 bases are a match to TRBD1. The V segment lost 5 bases and the J segment 6 bases; nucleotides outside the gene matches: 9. The CDR3 runs 14 residues. The germline gives CDR1 MDHEN, CDR2 SYDVKM. Supplemented by reference TRBV28 and TRBJ1-1, the full variable domain reads DVKVTQSSRYLVKRTGEKVFLECVQDMDHENMFWYRQDPGLGLRLIYFSYDVKMKEKGDIPEGYSVSREKKERFSLILESASTNQTSMYLCASSPLYRGAEAFFGQGTRLTVV.

This chain links TRBV4-3 with TRBJ2-1; 12 bases line up with TRBD2. This CDR3 region has 17 residues. V lost 0 bases and J lost 6; bases outside the gene matches: 6. Germline V gene sequence: CDR1 LGHNA, CDR2 YSLEER. For the CDR3, the DNA is TGCGCCAGCAGCCAAGATCTACTAGCGGGAGGTGGCAATGAGCAGTTCTTC. Its protein is CASSQDLLAGGGNEQFF.

This clone was seen a handful of times. The chain recombines TRBV29-1 with TRBJ1-2; TRBD1 aligns across 7 bases. Germline V CDR1 and CDR2: SQVTM, ANQGSEA. The ends lost 4 bases at V and 0 bases at J; junction bases unmatched: 11. CDR3 length equals 16 residues. As DNA, the CDR3 is TGCAGCGTTGGGGGACAGCACATCTTAGCTAACTATGGCTACACCTTC. As protein: CSVGGQHILANYGYTF.

V usage is TRBV7-2 and J usage is TRBJ2-7; D might be TRBD1 (6 bases). This CDR3 region has 15 residues. Per the germline V gene, CDR1 is SGHTA and CDR2 is FQGNSA. V lost 1 base and J lost 0, with 10 bases in between. The CDR3 is CASSLGQAGSYEQYF. The CDR3 coding sequence is TGTGCCAGCAGCTTAGGACAGGCCGGCTCCTACGAGCAGTACTTC.

This sequence joins TRBV18 and TRBJ2-5; 9 bases agree with TRBD1. Trimming took 2 bases from V and 5 from J; bases not matched to a gene: 6. The length of the CDR3 is 15 residues. Germline CDR1 KGHSH, CDR2 LQKENI. In DNA, the CDR3 is TGTGCCAGCTCACCATGGGACAGGGCAGGGGAGACCCAGTACTTC. Amino acids: CASSPWDRAGETQYF.

This clone has just one count. V usage is TRBV1 and J usage is TRBJ2-7; the table names TRBD2, a call not compared with the DNA. TRBV1 is recorded as a pseudogene. The CDR3 covers 14 residues. Here the CDR3 reads CTSSQDPLRLEQYF. The CDR3 region has the DNA TGCACCAGCAGCCAAGATCCCCTGAGACTTGAGCAGTACTTC.

The V gene is TRBV11-3, the J gene TRBJ2-5, with TRBD1 identical over 8 bases. J was trimmed by 5 bases and V by 1 base; bases with no gene match: 3. The length of the CDR3 is 14 residues. Germline lookup yields CDR1 SGHNT and CDR2 YENEEA. CDR3 bases: TGTGCCAGCAGCTTAGGGGACAGGCCGGAGACCCAGTACTTC. Amino acids: CASSLGDRPETQYF.

The chain couples TRBV5-1 to TRBJ2-5; 10 bases fit TRBD1. This CDR3 contains 16 residues. The germline V gene has CDR1 SGHRS and CDR2 YFSETQ. Trimming at V came to 1 base and at J to 4 bases, leaving 7 bases not matched to a gene. CDR3 coding DNA: TGCGCCAGCAGCTTGCGACAGGGGGCGCCTGGAGAGACCCAGTACTTC. Amino acid sequence: CASSLRQGAPGETQYF. Full variable domain (missing parts from reference TRBV5-1 and TRBJ2-5): KAGVTQTPRYLIKTRGQQVTLSCSPISGHRSVSWYQQTPGQGLQFLFEYFSETQRNKGNFPGRFSGRQFSNSRSEMNVSTLELGDSALYLCASSLRQGAPGETQYFGPGTRLLVL.

The chain has TRBV6-5 and TRBJ1-5, with 10 positions matching TRBD1. The CDR3 has 15 residues. Trimming removed 6 bases from V and 2 bases from J; junction bases left unmatched: 4. Per germline, CDR1 MNHEY and CDR2 SVGAGI. The CDR3 DNA is TGTGCCAGCAGGTCCGGGACAGGGGGCAATCAGCCCCAGCATTTT. Encoded protein: CASRSGTGGNQPQHF.

This clone was recorded only once. V and J are TRBV5-4 and TRBJ2-7, with D perhaps assigned TRBD1 or TRBD2 (5 bases each). The V and J ends lost 4 bases and 6 bases respectively, with 20 bases between them. CDR3 length: 15 residues. Looked up from germline, CDR1 is SGHNT and CDR2 is YYREEE (reference sequence). The CDR3 DNA sequence: TGTGCCAGCAGCAAACCGGGACCCCAGGGACCCGAGCAGTACTTC. Amino acid sequence: CASSKPGPQGPEQYF.

The chain carries TRBV25-1 and TRBJ1-1, with no clear D. V lost 7 bases and J 2 bases, leaving 5 bases between the germline ends. The CDR3 contains 11 residues. Germline V gene lookup returns CDR1 MGHDK and CDR2 SYGVNS. CDR3 bases: TGTGCCAGCACGAGTAACACTGAAGCTTTCTTT. Translation gives CASTSNTEAFF.

This chain connects TRBV6-5 to TRBJ1-3, with unresolved D. Germline V gene lookup returns CDR1 MNHEY and CDR2 SVGAGI. There are 15 residues in the CDR3. Trimming removed 6 bases at V and 0 bases at J, with 12 bases between. The DNA for the CDR3 is TGTGCCAGCAGCCCCCCCGCCGCCTCTGGAAACACCATATATTTT. It yields the protein CASSPPAASGNTIYF.

The gene calls are TRBV15 and TRBJ1-1; possibly TRBD1 for D (5 bases). Germline V gives CDR1 LNHNV, CDR2 YYDKDF (reference sequence). With 0 bases removed from V and 7 bases from J, the gap between germline ends came to 12 bases. There are 14 residues in the CDR3. In DNA, the CDR3 is TGTGCCACCAGCAGAGATGTGACAGCTTATGAAGCTTTCTTT. It translates to CATSRDVTAYEAFF.

The rearrangement joins TRBV7-2 to TRBJ2-3, with D perhaps matching TRBD2 (6 bases). Germline-derived CDR1 and CDR2 are SGHTA and FQGNSA. The CDR3 length is 15 residues. With 4 bases removed from V and 0 bases from J, the gap between germline ends came to 11 bases. CDR3 in amino acids: CASSSSVGSTDTQYF. In DNA, the CDR3 is TGTGCCAGCAGCTCTAGCGTAGGGAGCACAGATACGCAGTATTTT. Using reference TRBV7-2 and TRBJ2-3 for the parts outside the CDR3, the full variable domain is GAGVSQSPSNKVTEKGKDVELRCDPISGHTALYWYRQSLGQGLEFLIYFQGNSAPDKSGLPSDRFSAERTGGSVSTLTIQRTQQEDSAVYLCASSSSVGSTDTQYFGPGTRLTVL.

The genes are TRBV2 and TRBJ1-2; D possibly corresponds to TRBD1 (6 bases). Germline V CDR1 and CDR2: SNHLY, FYNNEI. The CDR3 is 14 amino acids. The ends were cut back, 4 bases at V and 2 bases at J, with 11 bases in the middle. The CDR3 sequence: CASSAQGQNYGYTF. As DNA, the CDR3 is TGTGCCAGCAGTGCCCAGGGGCAGAACTATGGCTACACCTTC.

V usage is TRBV5-1 and J usage is TRBJ1-4; the match to TRBD1 covers 7 bases. This CDR3 is built from 15 residues. The germline gives CDR1 SGHRS, CDR2 YFSETQ. J gave up 4 bases and V 0 bases, and 3 bases lay outside the gene matches. The CDR3 region is CASSLGDRDNEKLFF. CDR3 in DNA: TGCGCCAGCAGCTTGGGGGACAGAGATAATGAAAAACTGTTTTTT.

This chain connects TRBV5-4 to TRBJ1-1, with 8 bases lining up with TRBD1. V was pared by 2 bases and J by 3 bases, with 3 bases of the junction left unmatched. The germline V gene encodes CDR1 SGHNT and CDR2 YYREEE (reference sequence). This CDR3 is built from 14 residues. The CDR3 reads CASSFDRGDTEAFF. The CDR3 coding sequence is TGTGCCAGCAGCTTTGACAGGGGAGACACTGAAGCTTTCTTT.

CDR3 residues: CASSLVQGFNSPLHF. CDR3 nucleotide sequence: TGTGCCAGCAGCTTGGTCCAGGGGTTTAATTCACCCCTCCACTTT. The chain employs TRBV5-8 and TRBJ1-6; D possibly corresponds to TRBD1 (6 bases). Looked up from germline, CDR1 is SGHTS and CDR2 is YDEGEE. The V and J ends lost 0 bases and 6 bases respectively, with 10 bases between them. This CDR3 is built from 15 residues.

The chain employs TRBV2 and TRBJ2-1; a possible D gene is TRBD1 (6 bases). V lost 7 bases and J lost 5, with 21 bases in between. CDR3 length: 16 residues. The germline V gene has CDR1 SNHLY and CDR2 FYNNEI. CDR3 residues: CASKELEGTTDNEQFF. CDR3 in DNA: TGTGCCAGCAAAGAACTCGAGGGGACAACAGACAATGAGCAGTTCTTC.

This chain uses TRBV9 with TRBJ1-3; no clear D. Germline CDR1 reads SGDLS; CDR2 reads YYNGEE. CDR3 length: 15 amino acids. V lost 0 bases and J lost 0, with 7 bases in between. CDR3 bases: TGTGCCAGCAGCGTAGGTGTGAGCTCTGGAAACACCATATATTTT. Translation: CASSVGVSSGNTIYF.

The chain carries TRBV10-3 and TRBJ2-3; 9 positions match TRBD1. The length of the CDR3 is 14 residues. The V gene's germline CDR1 is ENHRY and CDR2 SYGVKD. Trimming took 4 bases from V and 3 from J; bases not matched to a gene: 2. Here the CDR3 DNA reads TGTGCCATCAGTGCCGGGACAGGGACAGATACGCAGTATTTT. Translated: CAISAGTGTDTQYF.

The CDR3 nucleotides read TGTGCCAGCAGTTACTCCGGGACAGGGGAAACCGGGGAGCTGTTTTTT. As protein: CASSYSGTGETGELFF. This sequence joins TRBV6-5 and TRBJ2-2; 10 positions agree with TRBD1. V lost 0 bases to trimming and J lost 5 bases; unmatched junction nucleotides: 3. CDR3 length equals 16 residues. CDR1 is MNHEY and CDR2 is SVGAGI in the germline V gene.

About this clone itself: One junction end does not reproduce the germline sequence, and a read error may be involved. The chain combines TRBV19 with TRBJ1-5; D might be TRBD1 (5 bases). CDR3 length: 12 amino acids. Per germline, CDR1 LNHDA and CDR2 SQIVND (reference sequence). CDR3 in DNA: TGTGCCAGTAGGATAGGGGTTCAGCCCCAGCATTTT. This codes for CASRIGVQPQHF. The entire variable domain, with the rest obtained from reference TRBV19 and TRBJ1-5, is as follows: DGGITQSPKYLFRKEGQNVTLSCEQNLNHDAMYWYRQDPGQGLRLIYYSQIVNDFQKGDIAEGYSVSREKKESFPLTVTSAQKNPTAFYLCASRIGVQPQHFGDGTRLSIL.

This chain connects TRBV28 to TRBJ1-5; 12 bases agree with TRBD1. The CDR3 is 15 residues long. Trimming removed 7 bases from V and 6 bases from J; junction bases left unmatched: 7. Per germline, CDR1 MDHEN and CDR2 SYDVKM. The CDR3 here is CASTTGTGGIQPQHF. The CDR3 nucleotides read TGTGCCAGCACCACAGGGACAGGGGGCATTCAGCCCCAGCATTTT.

The chain uses TRBV25-1 and TRBJ2-7; no clear D. Germline values: CDR1 MGHDK, CDR2 SYGVNS. The CDR3 runs to 12 residues. The V end was cut by 2 bases, the J end by 3 bases, with 5 bases between. This CDR3 reads CASSERYYEQYF. The CDR3 coding sequence is TGTGCCAGCAGTGAAAGGTACTACGAGCAGTACTTC.

The chain links TRBV6-6 to TRBJ1-4; D not resolved. The V and J ends lost 5 bases and 5 bases respectively, with 0 bases between them. This CDR3 is 10 amino acids long. The germline gives CDR1 MNHNY, CDR2 SVGAGI (reference sequence). In nucleotides, the CDR3 is TGTGCCAGCAGTAATGAAAAACTGTTTTTT. This gives the protein CASSNEKLFF.

The chain is built from TRBV5-1 and TRBJ2-1; D gene uncertain. V lost 1 base and J 7 bases, leaving 9 bases between the germline ends. From germline, CDR1 is SGHRS and CDR2 YFSETQ. CDR3 length: 13 residues. Here the CDR3 DNA reads TGCGCCAGCAGCTTGCCTGGAAATAATGAGCAGTTCTTC. It translates to CASSLPGNNEQFF.

The rearrangement links TRBV2 to TRBJ2-5, with no clear D. V lost 5 bases and J lost 2, with 9 bases in between. The germline CDR1 and CDR2 sequences are SNHLY and FYNNEI. The CDR3 consists of 13 residues. CDR3: CASSLSSQETQYF. DNA of the CDR3: TGTGCCAGCAGTTTGAGCTCGCAAGAGACCCAGTACTTC.

V gene TRBV5-5 combines with J gene TRBJ1-3, with D hard to call. The CDR3 has 16 residues. CDR1 and CDR2 from the germline V gene are SGHKS and YYEKEE (reference sequence). With 2 bases removed from V and 0 bases from J, the gap between germline ends came to 12 bases. CDR3 bases: TGTGCCAGCAGCTTTGCCCTAACGGGCTCTGGAAACACCATATATTTT. This translates into CASSFALTGSGNTIYF.